The rows below give T cell receptor beta chains drawn from one sample of a study of blood T cell repertoires in COVID-19. The protocol was immunoSEQ multiplex PCR, while the TCRdb copy is restricted to in-frame clones and leaves out a portion. This table has around 150,000 clones, around 86% appearing once. The sequenced material came from peripheral blood. Receptors originate from a man in his 70s with acute or convalescent COVID-19. Both conserved end residues are part of each CDR3. A D gene is named only where the DNA matches it firmly. Clone size is not always given. Where it is, it says once, few, many or a class for expanded clones.

cdr3_nt	cdr3_aa	d_call	v_call	j_call	clone_size
TGTGCCAGCAGCTCGGCCGGGACAGGAGGTGAAAAACTGTTTTTT	CASSSAGTGGEKLFF	TRBD1	TRBV7-9	TRBJ1-4	few
TGTGCCAGTAGTATCGAAGGGGGGGCGAATCAGCCCCAGCATTTT	CASSIEGGANQPQHF	-	TRBV19	TRBJ1-5	-
TGTGCCAGCAGTCCCCACGCGGGGGACACCTCCTACGAGCAGTACTTC	CASSPHAGDTSYEQYF	-	TRBV28	TRBJ2-7	-
TGTGCCAGCAGTCTTACGGGACACCCCTACGAGCAGTACTTC	CASSLTGHPYEQYF	-	TRBV28	TRBJ2-7	-
TGTGCCAGCAGCTTCGGGAGGACGTGGGGGGAGCCCCAGCATTTT	CASSFGRTWGEPQHF	-	TRBV7-9	TRBJ1-5	-
TGCAGTGCCCTTTTGAGAGGCTACACCTTC	CSALLRGYTF	-	TRBV20-1	TRBJ1-2	-
TGTGCCAGCAGCCTGACAAGCTCTGGCTACACCTTC	CASSLTSSGYTF	-	TRBV7-9	TRBJ1-2	-
TGCAGCGTTAGCGACAGGGGCGACCAAGAGACCCAGTACTTC	CSVSDRGDQETQYF	TRBD1	TRBV29-1	TRBJ2-5	-
TGTGCCAGTAGTGTCCAAGGGGACTATGGCTACACCTTC	CASSVQGDYGYTF	-	TRBV19	TRBJ1-2	-
TGTGCCAGCAGCCGGGACAGGGCGGCAGATACGCAGTATTTT	CASSRDRAADTQYF	TRBD1	TRBV7-3	TRBJ2-3	-
TGCGCCAGCAGCCAAGAAACAAGAGGGACCCAGTACTTC	CASSQETRGTQYF	-	TRBV4-3	TRBJ2-5	-
TGTGCCAGCAGTCTCGACAGGGGATTCTACGAGCAGTACTTC	CASSLDRGFYEQYF	TRBD1	TRBV6-2/TRBV6-3	TRBJ2-7	-
TGTGCCAGCGGCGTGACTGTGAACACTGAAGCTTTCTTT	CASGVTVNTEAFF	-	TRBV11-3	TRBJ1-1	once
TGTGCCAGCAGCTTCGTACAGTCACAAGAGACCCAGTACTTC	CASSFVQSQETQYF	-	TRBV11-2	TRBJ2-5	-
TGTGCCTGGAAAGTCAGCGGGAGGAGGGGTGAGCAGTTCTTC	CAWKVSGRRGEQFF	TRBD2	TRBV30	TRBJ2-1	few
TGTGCCAGCAGTCCTTCGCCTCCGGGTGATTCACCCCTCCACTTT	CASSPSPPGDSPLHF	-	TRBV28	TRBJ1-6	once
TGTGCCAGCAGTGACAGGGGGCGAGAGACCCAGTACTTC	CASSDRGRETQYF	TRBD1	TRBV25-1	TRBJ2-5	-
TGTGCCAGCAGTTACTCGAGACAGGAAAGATACTTC	CASSYSRQERYF	-	TRBV6-6	TRBJ2-7	-
TGCAGCGTTGAGGCAGGGGGGAACACTGAAGCTTTCTTT	CSVEAGGNTEAFF	TRBD1	TRBV29-1	TRBJ1-1	-
TGTGCCATCAGTGATGAGGGGGCGCGGAGCACTGAAGCTTTCTTT	CAISDEGARSTEAFF	TRBD1	TRBV10-3	TRBJ1-1	-
TGTGCCAGCAGCTTGCGGGGGACCCTCCAAGAGACCCAGTACTTC	CASSLRGTLQETQYF	TRBD2	TRBV7-2	TRBJ2-5	-
TGTGCCAGCAGTGAAGTGGGACTAGGTACGGGTGAGCAGTACTTC	CASSEVGLGTGEQYF	TRBD2	TRBV6-1	TRBJ2-7	-
TGTGCCAGCAGCCAAGAGCTAGCGGACTCCTACGAGCAGTACTTC	CASSQELADSYEQYF	TRBD2	TRBV3-1/TRBV3-2	TRBJ2-7	-
TGTGCCAGCAGTTACCCCGGGACTAGCGGGAGTCATGAGCAGTTCTTC	CASSYPGTSGSHEQFF	TRBD2	TRBV6-6	TRBJ2-1	-
TGTGCCAGCAGTTACAAAGCGGGAGGTTTTGGGTACGAGCAGTACTTC	CASSYKAGGFGYEQYF	TRBD2	TRBV6-6	TRBJ2-7	few
TGTGCCAGCAGTTCGGGACTAGCGGGAGTAGAGACCCAGTACTTC	CASSSGLAGVETQYF	TRBD2	TRBV6-6	TRBJ2-5	-
TGTGCCAGCAGTGTCGGAAGTACTAACCTTTTT	CASSVGSTNLF	-	TRBV2	TRBJ1-4	few
TGTGCCATCAGTGATGACAGGGGGCTGAACTATGGCTACACCTTC	CAISDDRGLNYGYTF	TRBD1	TRBV10-3	TRBJ1-2	-
TGTGCCAGCAGCTTAACCCCCCGGCTTAGCGGGAGGCCGGGTGAGCAGTTCTTC	CASSLTPRLSGRPGEQFF	TRBD2	TRBV7-3	TRBJ2-1	-
TGTGCCAGCAGATCACCCGGAGCGGTAGCTGAAGCTTTCTTT	CASRSPGAVAEAFF	-	TRBV7-8	TRBJ1-1	-
TGTGCCAGTAGGGGGGACAGGGTCGCCACCGGGGAGCTGTTTTTT	CASRGDRVATGELFF	TRBD1	TRBV19	TRBJ2-2	-
TGTGCCAGCAGCCCCGGGACTCACAGAAAGGGCTACACCTTC	CASSPGTHRKGYTF	-	TRBV2	TRBJ1-2	-
TGTGCCAGCCGGGGCGGGAGGGCCGACACCGGGGAGCTGTTTTTT	CASRGGRADTGELFF	TRBD2	TRBV11-3	TRBJ2-2	-
TGTGCCAGCAGCGTAACGGGGACAGGAAATGAAAAACTGTTTTTT	CASSVTGTGNEKLFF	TRBD1	TRBV9	TRBJ1-4	-
TGTGCCAGCAGCTTATTCTCACAGGAACGATACGAGCAGTACTTC	CASSLFSQERYEQYF	-	TRBV11-1	TRBJ2-7	-
TGTGCCAGCAAAGACAGGGTTTCCTACAATGAGCAGTTCTTC	CASKDRVSYNEQFF	TRBD1	TRBV2	TRBJ2-1	once
TGTGCCAGCAGTCCCCCCGGGACAGTTCGCTCTGGAAACACCATATATTTT	CASSPPGTVRSGNTIYF	TRBD1	TRBV28	TRBJ1-3	-
TGTGCCAGCAGCTCCAGGGTTGGCCAGCCCCAGCATTTT	CASSSRVGQPQHF	-	TRBV5-6	TRBJ1-5	-
TGTGCCAGCAGCTCCGGGACTAGCGGGACCTACGAGCAGTACTTC	CASSSGTSGTYEQYF	TRBD2	TRBV7-6	TRBJ2-7	-
TGTGCCAGCAGCCAGGTTGACAGGGGCTCCTACGAGCAGTACTTC	CASSQVDRGSYEQYF	TRBD1	TRBV3-1/TRBV3-2	TRBJ2-7	-
TGTGCCAGCAGCCAAGGTCAGGGTGGAAAACTGTTTTTT	CASSQGQGGKLFF	-	TRBV3-1/TRBV3-2	TRBJ1-4	-
TGTGCCAGTAGCACAGGGGGCGGCCGCACCGGGGAGCTGTTTTTT	CASSTGGGRTGELFF	TRBD1	TRBV19	TRBJ2-2	-
TGTGCCAGCAGTGAATTTGGACAGGGGCAAGCGACCCAGTACTTC	CASSEFGQGQATQYF	TRBD1	TRBV25-1	TRBJ2-5	-
TGTGCCAGCAAGGGGGACAGCTCTTACAATGAGCAGTTCTTC	CASKGDSSYNEQFF	TRBD1	TRBV28	TRBJ2-1	-
TGTGCCAGCAGCTTGGAACAGGGAGTTTACAATGAGCAGTTCTTC	CASSLEQGVYNEQFF	-	TRBV5-8	TRBJ2-1	-
TGTGCCAGCAGTTACTCGACAGGATCCGGAAACACCATATATTTT	CASSYSTGSGNTIYF	-	TRBV6-5	TRBJ1-3	few
TGTGCCAGCAGGTTTTTAACCGGGACAGGGGGCATGAGCTCTGGAAACACCATATATTTT	CASRFLTGTGGMSSGNTIYF	TRBD1	TRBV2	TRBJ1-3	once
TGTGCCAGCAGCCGGGCCCTTCAGCCCCAGCATTTT	CASSRALQPQHF	-	TRBV3-1/TRBV3-2	TRBJ1-5	-
TGTGCCAGTAGTCCGACAGGGGTCACCTACGAGCAGTACTTC	CASSPTGVTYEQYF	TRBD1	TRBV19	TRBJ2-7	-
TGTGCCAGCAGTCCCGACAGTTCCAATCAGCCCCAGCATTTT	CASSPDSSNQPQHF	-	TRBV6-5	TRBJ1-5	-
TGTGCCAGCAGCTTAGCGCCTTGGACTACGTACAATGAGCAGTTCTTC	CASSLAPWTTYNEQFF	-	TRBV7-2	TRBJ2-1	-
TGTGCCAGCAGTTACTCTAGGGGCCAGACCCAGTACTTC	CASSYSRGQTQYF	-	TRBV6-5	TRBJ2-5	-